Listed below are T cell receptor beta chains from one sample, sequenced in a study of cytomegalovirus exposure and HLA in healthy donors. Data came from immunoSEQ multiplex PCR; TCRdb stores just in-frame clones and leaves some out. This sample has about 98,000 clones, with around four fifths found just once. Sequenced input: PBMCs. These receptors were obtained from a female donor in good health and CMV-seropositive. The CDR3 runs from the conserved cysteine through the conserved F or W. D genes are given only for firm matches. Clone size, where shown, is once, few, many, or a class for clones that have expanded.

cdr3_length j_call v_call d_call clone_size cdr3_aa cdr3_nt
15 TRBJ1-5 TRBV18 - few CASSLTSDSNQPQHF TGTGCCAGCTCACTTACCAGCGATAGCAATCAGCCCCAGCATTTT
14 TRBJ1-3 TRBV2 TRBD1 - CASSGQGSGNTIYF TGTGCCAGCAGTGGACAGGGGTCCGGAAACACCATATATTTT
14 TRBJ1-2 TRBV29-1 - once CSVELLGGKGGYTF TGCAGCGTTGAGTTATTGGGGGGTAAGGGCGGCTACACCTTC
14 TRBJ2-7 TRBV7-8 - - CASSPQGSSYEQYF TGTGCCAGCAGCCCCCAGGGGAGCTCCTACGAGCAGTACTTC
16 TRBJ2-5 TRBV7-9 TRBD2 - CASSLQAGVGGETQYF TGTGCCAGCAGCTTACAGGCGGGAGTGGGAGGAGAGACCCAGTACTTC
17 TRBJ1-2 TRBV10-2 TRBD1 once CASSEGTALGPNYGYTF TGCGCCAGCAGTGAGGGGACAGCCCTTGGACCTAACTATGGCTACACCTTC
15 TRBJ2-3 TRBV27 - - CASSSSFPPTDTQYF TGTGCCAGCAGTTCTAGCTTCCCGCCCACAGATACGCAGTATTTT
13 TRBJ1-2 TRBV5-1 - - CASSLVQTYGYTF TGCGCCAGCAGCTTGGTACAGACCTATGGCTACACCTTC
16 TRBJ2-3 TRBV27 TRBD2 - CASSRRTSGRPDTQYF TGTGCCAGCAGTCGCCGGACTAGCGGGAGACCAGATACGCAGTATTTT
15 TRBJ1-1 TRBV6-5 TRBD1 - CASAGTGGVITEAFF TGTGCCAGTGCAGGGACAGGGGGCGTCATCACTGAAGCTTTCTTT
15 TRBJ2-1 TRBV10-3 TRBD2 once CAISESTSGYNEQFF TGTGCCATCAGTGAGTCGACTAGCGGCTACAATGAGCAGTTCTTC
13 TRBJ1-1 TRBV21-1 - - CASSKSSDTEAFF TGTGCCAGCAGCAAGTCTTCTGACACTGAAGCTTTCTTT
14 TRBJ1-1 TRBV6-5 TRBD1 - CASSYGTGITEAFF TGTGCCAGCAGTTACGGGACAGGGATAACTGAAGCTTTCTTT
16 TRBJ2-5 TRBV9 TRBD1 - CASSVGTGDYGETQYF TGTGCCAGCAGCGTAGGGACAGGGGATTATGGTGAGACCCAGTACTTC
15 TRBJ2-1 TRBV6-6 TRBD1 - CASSQDRGGYNEQFF TGTGCCAGCAGTCAAGACAGGGGAGGATACAATGAGCAGTTCTTC
11 TRBJ1-2 TRBV14 - - CASSFGGGYTF TGTGCCAGCAGCTTTGGCGGTGGCTACACCTTC
13 TRBJ2-1 TRBV7-9 - few CASSLSEYNEQFF TGTGCCAGCAGCTTATCCGAGTACAATGAGCAGTTCTTC
15 TRBJ2-2 TRBV6-5 - - CASSYSRPNTGELFF TGTGCCAGCAGTTACTCGCGTCCGAACACCGGGGAGCTGTTTTTT
14 TRBJ2-3 TRBV15 - - CATSDSGVTDTQYF TGTGCCACCAGTGATAGCGGAGTCACAGATACGCAGTATTTT
15 TRBJ1-2 TRBV14 TRBD1 - CASSQQGASTYGYTF TGTGCCAGCAGCCAACAGGGGGCCTCCACCTATGGCTACACCTTC
15 TRBJ1-5 TRBV10-2 TRBD1 - CASRSQGASNQPQHF TGCGCCAGCAGATCCCAGGGGGCCTCGAATCAGCCCCAGCATTTT
14 TRBJ2-1 TRBV5-6 TRBD1 - CASTPGQGISEQFF TGTGCCAGCACCCCGGGACAGGGGATCTCTGAGCAGTTCTTC
12 TRBJ2-7 TRBV2 - - CASRALPYEQYF TGTGCCTCGAGAGCTTTACCCTACGAGCAGTACTTC
13 TRBJ2-5 TRBV7-3 - once CASSLRTEQTQYF TGTGCCAGCAGCTTACGGACAGAGCAGACCCAGTACTTC
13 TRBJ2-5 TRBV30 - - CASTQEFRETQYF TGTGCCTCCACACAAGAATTCCGAGAGACCCAGTACTTC
13 TRBJ2-7 TRBV5-1 - - CASSLGQSYEQYF TGCGCCAGCAGCTTGGGCCAGTCCTACGAGCAGTACTTC
15 TRBJ1-1 TRBV6-1 TRBD1 - CASSSDRGLNTEAFF TGTGCCAGCAGTTCAGACAGGGGGCTTAACACTGAAGCTTTCTTT
12 TRBJ1-2 TRBV7-9 - - CASSLLAGRYTF TGTGCCAGCAGCTTGTTGGCAGGCCGCTACACCTTC
14 TRBJ1-2 TRBV6-5 - - CASSYSGGLYGYTF TGTGCCAGCAGTTACTCGGGAGGGTTATATGGCTACACCTTC
13 TRBJ1-2 TRBV5-1 TRBD1 few CASRLGQGDGYTF TGCGCCAGCAGACTGGGGCAGGGGGATGGCTACACCTTC
18 TRBJ1-4 TRBV5-6 TRBD1 - CASRPNRDRGVQDEKLFF TGTGCCAGCAGACCGAACCGGGACAGGGGAGTCCAGGATGAAAAACTGTTTTTT
14 TRBJ2-5 TRBV29-1 TRBD1 few CSVAWTGGQETQYF TGCAGCGTTGCCTGGACAGGGGGCCAAGAGACCCAGTACTTC
15 TRBJ2-1 TRBV13 TRBD1 - CASSFRDRGWDEQFF TGTGCCAGCAGCTTTCGAGACAGGGGATGGGATGAGCAGTTCTTC
15 TRBJ2-1 TRBV9 TRBD2 - CASSAQSSGGNEQFF TGTGCCAGCAGCGCACAATCTAGCGGGGGGAATGAGCAGTTCTTC
16 TRBJ2-3 TRBV5-4 TRBD2 - CASSSPLAGDTDTQYF TGTGCCAGCAGCTCACCCTTAGCGGGGGACACAGATACGCAGTATTTT
12 TRBJ1-5 TRBV19 - once CASSIEGQPQHF TGTGCCAGTAGTATTGAGGGCCAGCCCCAGCATTTT
13 TRBJ2-2 TRBV6-6 TRBD1 few CASSLQGTGELFF TGTGCCAGCAGTTTACAGGGGACGGGGGAGCTGTTTTTT
15 TRBJ1-1 TRBV12-5 - - CASGLPQGKKTEAFF TGTGCTAGTGGTTTGCCTCAGGGGAAGAAGACTGAAGCTTTCTTT